Reported below is one TCR beta chain. The authors' processing: For nucleated cells, counts were estimated from reference gene primer amplification. The repertoire was sequenced with immunoSEQ multiplex PCR; TCRdb's copy has only in-frame clones and lacks some. From that table come the V and J calls and clone size; the DNA was used to work out D and trimming. The profile shows some 95,000 clones, approximately 76% of them singletons. The sample comes from a study of blood T cell repertoires in COVID-19. Study background: Sites in the United States, Italy and Spain provided acute and convalescent COVID-19 samples. From T cells, B-cell-depleted T cells, or PBMCs came the material, which was cDNA or gDNA.

The CDR3 loop spans 15 amino acids. Germline V CDR1 and CDR2: MNHEY, SVGAGI. With 5 bases clipped from V and 1 base from J, the junction kept 4 bases outside the gene matches. The sequence came from a man aged 65-85 years with acute or convalescent COVID-19. Sequences were obtained from peripheral blood. V is TRBV6-5 and J is TRBJ2-3, with TRBD2 matching over 9 bases. CDR3: CASSRTSARTDTQYF. DNA for the CDR3: TGTGCCAGCAGTCGGACTAGCGCGCGCACAGATACGCAGTATTTT.